Only one count was recorded for the clone carrying this TCR beta chain. The entry originates in a study of Ad26.COV2.S vaccination and SARS-CoV-2 variants. Treatment defined: some 20 received Ad26.COV2.S at low or high dose, single or two shots; about 5 received placebo; per-sample allocation not given. Following the first vaccine or placebo injection, samples were taken on day 63. TCRdb's copy holds only in-frame clones and misses some; the assay was immunoSEQ multiplex PCR. In the table there are 500,000 or so clones, around 85% of which are singletons. The V gene's germline CDR1 is GTSNPN and CDR2 SVGIG (reference sequence). There are 17 residues in the CDR3. The V and J ends lost 3 bases and 0 bases respectively, with 15 bases between them.

This receptor was obtained from a person aged 18-60 years who received the Ad26.COV2.S COVID-19 vaccine or a placebo. The V call is TRBV30, the J call TRBJ1-6; TRBD1 might be the D (5 bases). This specimen consisted of peripheral blood, obtained in a trial of Ad26.COV2.S vaccine versus placebo. This chain's CDR3 is CAWSQRGRTSYNSPLHF. In DNA, the CDR3 is TGTGCCTGGAGCCAACGGGGCCGGACCTCCTATAATTCACCCCTCCACTTT.